The 6 T cell receptor beta chains below come from one sample, sequenced in a study of blood T cell repertoires in COVID-19. This table comes from immunoSEQ multiplex PCR, and its TCRdb copy is limited to in-frame clones, with some not included. The sample has 200,000 to 250,000 clones, approximately 90% seen once. Specimen: peripheral blood. These receptors all come from a woman aged 18-29 years who had recovered from COVID-19.

The V gene is TRBV12-3 or TRBV12-4, the J gene TRBJ2-5; weak D call: TRBD2 (6 bases). The germline V and J ends were trimmed by 3 bases and 10 bases, with 15 bases remaining between them. The CDR3 sequence is 13 residues long. CDR3 nucleotide sequence: TGTGCCAGCAGTTTGGCGGGGAGCGTGGTCCAGTACTTC. Residues: CASSLAGSVVQYF.

This chain uses TRBV25-1 with TRBJ2-7, with 7 bases lining up with TRBD2. CDR1 MGHDK and CDR2 SYGVNS come from the germline V gene. The CDR3 extends over 14 amino acids. J lost 1 base, V lost 6 bases, and 6 bases had no gene match. CDR3 region: CASSASGKSYEQYF. The CDR3 coding sequence is TGTGCCAGCAGCGCTAGCGGCAAGTCCTACGAGCAGTACTTC.

The gene calls are TRBV27 and TRBJ2-1; 8 positions agree with TRBD1. The germline V gene has CDR1 MNHEY and CDR2 SMNVEV (reference sequence). The CDR3 runs to 14 residues. V shed 7 bases and J 2 bases; nucleotides not matched to a gene: 4. This CDR3 is CASNQQGAYNEQFF. CDR3 DNA sequence: TGTGCCAGCAATCAACAGGGGGCCTACAATGAGCAGTTCTTC.

The V call is TRBV10-3, the J call TRBJ2-1, with 7 bases matching TRBD2. The CDR3 contains 14 residues. The V gene end was trimmed by 7 bases and the J gene end by 8 bases; junction bases not matched to a gene: 11. The germline V gene encodes CDR1 ENHRY and CDR2 SYGVKD. This CDR3 is CAIKGSGAMDEQFF. The CDR3 DNA reads as TGTGCCATCAAGGGGAGCGGGGCTATGGATGAGCAGTTCTTC.

The rearrangement joins TRBV5-6 to TRBJ1-6; maybe TRBD1 (6 bases). Trimming pared 4 bases from V and 8 bases from J, leaving 16 bases between. Per germline, CDR1 SGHDT and CDR2 YYEEEE. The length of the CDR3 is 15 residues. CDR3 region: CASSGLTGLDSPLHF. Here the CDR3 DNA reads TGTGCCAGCAGCGGCCTGACAGGCCTCGATTCACCCCTCCACTTT.

V is TRBV5-1 and J is TRBJ2-7, with a tentative D call TRBD2 (6 bases). V dropped 0 bases and J dropped 9 bases, with 13 bases sitting between them. Germline assignment: CDR1 SGHRS and CDR2 YFSETQ. The CDR3 loop spans 13 amino acids. The CDR3 sequence is CASSLGVGGRQYF. In DNA form, the CDR3 reads TGCGCCAGCAGCTTGGGGGTGGGAGGAAGGCAGTACTTC.